The entry below describes one T cell receptor beta chain. In the original processing: Amplification from reference gene primers served as the basis for estimated nucleated cell counts. Generated by immunoSEQ multiplex PCR, the TCRdb table keeps only in-frame clones and is missing some. Clone size and V and J calls were adopted from that table, with D and trimming inferred from the DNA. Found here are some 250,000 clones, roughly 90% of them singletons; the top ten hold over 2%. This sample was taken from a study of blood T cell repertoires in COVID-19. Turning to the study itself: Acute and convalescent COVID-19 samples came from the United States, Italy and Spain. PBMCs, B-cell-depleted T cells, or T cells provided the cDNA or gDNA that made up the material.

Trimming took 4 bases from V and 0 from J; bases not matched to a gene: 11. The germline gives CDR1 MRHNA, CDR2 SNTAGT. This CDR3 is 19 amino acids long. V usage is TRBV6-4 and J usage is TRBJ2-6, with TRBD1 identical over 8 bases. This receptor was identified in a man between 25 and 39 years old who had recovered from COVID-19. The sample was peripheral blood. The CDR3 sequence is CASSVGQGAPSSGANVLTF. Here the CDR3 DNA reads TGTGCCAGCAGTGTAGGTCAGGGGGCCCCTTCCTCTGGGGCCAACGTCCTGACTTTC.